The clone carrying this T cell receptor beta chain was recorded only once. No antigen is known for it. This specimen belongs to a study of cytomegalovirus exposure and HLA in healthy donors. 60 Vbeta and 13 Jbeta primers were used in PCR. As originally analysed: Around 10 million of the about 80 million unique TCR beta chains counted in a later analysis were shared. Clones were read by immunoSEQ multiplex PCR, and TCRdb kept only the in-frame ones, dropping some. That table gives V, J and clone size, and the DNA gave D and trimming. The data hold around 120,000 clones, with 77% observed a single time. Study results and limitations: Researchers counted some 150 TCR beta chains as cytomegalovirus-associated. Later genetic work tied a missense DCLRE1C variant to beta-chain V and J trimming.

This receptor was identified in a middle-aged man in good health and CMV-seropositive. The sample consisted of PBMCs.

The CDR3 DNA reads TGTGCCAGCAGCGAAAGGACAGGGGGACCGGGCACAGATACGCAGTATTTT. Residues: CASSERTGGPGTDTQYF. The rearrangement uses TRBV9 and TRBJ2-3, with TRBD1 identical over 10 bases. Germline values: CDR1 SGDLS, CDR2 YYNGEE. The V gene end was trimmed by 3 bases and the J gene end by 1 base; junction bases not matched to a gene: 8. This CDR3 is 17 amino acids long.